This T cell receptor (beta chain) stems from a study of T-cell memory formation after mild COVID-19. Points on this clonotype: Its antigen is not known.

TCRdb reprocessed the 5' RACE reads via MiXCR and lists one record per CDR3 protein. The sample contains 450,000 or so distinct CDR3 sequences, roughly 25% of which appear only once. Study conclusions and caveats: Of the contracting clones, CD4+ ones lay mainly in CM and EM, and CD8+ ones in EMRA.

Germline CDR1 MNHEY, CDR2 SMNVEV (reference sequence). The CDR3 consists of 15 residues. V trimming: 4 bases; J trimming: 5 bases; junction bases outside the gene matches: 7. Source material: PBMCs or a T cell subset sorted from them (not recorded which). This chain joins TRBV27 and TRBJ1-1, with TRBD1 matching 10 bases. This TCR was recovered from an adult woman who had mild COVID-19 (a few samples of this study predate the infection). Cell type and time point are not known. The CDR3 here is CASSSWTGGRTEAFF. CDR3 nucleotide sequence: TGTGCCAGCAGTTCCTGGACAGGGGGAAGGACTGAAGCTTTCTTT.